This T cell receptor (beta chain) emerged from a study of blood T cell repertoires in COVID-19. On the study more broadly: Samples representing acute and convalescent COVID-19 were sourced from the United States, Italy and Spain.

V lost 3 bases, J lost 2 bases, and 15 bases lay in between. Germline assignment: CDR1 MNHNS and CDR2 SASEGT. CDR3 length: 16 amino acids. Profiled with immunoSEQ multiplex PCR; TCRdb holds only in-frame clones, not every one. The sample includes roughly 100,000 clones, about 91% seen only once; the top ten take 7% to 8.5%. Sequencing was carried out using peripheral blood. J is TRBJ2-3 and V is TRBV6-1; perhaps TRBD1 as D (6 bases). The source is a woman aged 70 to 79 with acute or convalescent COVID-19. Here the CDR3 reads CASSDKQGYYTDTQYF. The CDR3 nucleotides are TGTGCCAGCAGTGATAAACAGGGTTACTACACAGATACGCAGTATTTT.